This record concerns one T cell receptor (beta chain) sequence. Its matching antigen is unknown. PCR primers comprised 60 Vbeta and 13 Jbeta primers. Repertoires were generated with immunoSEQ multiplex PCR, while TCRdb's copy carries only in-frame clones and drops some. The profile shows over 100,000 clones, around three quarters of them singletons. Trimming shortened V by 3 bases and J by 0 bases, and 12 bases separated the two germline ends. CDR3 size: 16 residues. Germline V gene sequence: CDR1 SNHLY, CDR2 FYNNEI. The sample is drawn from a study of cytomegalovirus exposure and HLA in healthy donors. Study-level results: Among the CMV-associated chains, a few were confirmed in vitro as specific for CMV antigens. Being productive about 87% or about 30% of the time was typical of most TCR beta V segments in an earlier analysis.

The sequenced sample consisted of PBMCs. The chain combines TRBV2 with TRBJ1-3; D gene unclear. This TCR was recovered from a woman aged 50 to 65 in good health and CMV-seropositive. In DNA form, the CDR3 reads TGTGCCAGCAGTGAGGGCGCGTTATTCTCTGGAAACACCATATATTTT. Translated, it gives CASSEGALFSGNTIYF.